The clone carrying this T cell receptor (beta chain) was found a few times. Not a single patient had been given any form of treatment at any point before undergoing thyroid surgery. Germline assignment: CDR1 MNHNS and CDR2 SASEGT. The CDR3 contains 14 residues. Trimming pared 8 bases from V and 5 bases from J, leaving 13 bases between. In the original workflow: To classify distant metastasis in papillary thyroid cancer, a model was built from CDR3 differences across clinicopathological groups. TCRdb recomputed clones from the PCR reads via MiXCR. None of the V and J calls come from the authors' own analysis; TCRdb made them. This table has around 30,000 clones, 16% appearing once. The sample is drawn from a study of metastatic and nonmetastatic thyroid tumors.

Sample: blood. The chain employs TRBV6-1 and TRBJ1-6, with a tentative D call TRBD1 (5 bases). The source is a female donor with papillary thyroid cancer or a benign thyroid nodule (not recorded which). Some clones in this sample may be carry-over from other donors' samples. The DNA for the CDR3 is TGTGCCAGCGCGGGGGGGAGAAATAATTCACCCCTCCACTTT. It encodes CASAGGRNNSPLHF.